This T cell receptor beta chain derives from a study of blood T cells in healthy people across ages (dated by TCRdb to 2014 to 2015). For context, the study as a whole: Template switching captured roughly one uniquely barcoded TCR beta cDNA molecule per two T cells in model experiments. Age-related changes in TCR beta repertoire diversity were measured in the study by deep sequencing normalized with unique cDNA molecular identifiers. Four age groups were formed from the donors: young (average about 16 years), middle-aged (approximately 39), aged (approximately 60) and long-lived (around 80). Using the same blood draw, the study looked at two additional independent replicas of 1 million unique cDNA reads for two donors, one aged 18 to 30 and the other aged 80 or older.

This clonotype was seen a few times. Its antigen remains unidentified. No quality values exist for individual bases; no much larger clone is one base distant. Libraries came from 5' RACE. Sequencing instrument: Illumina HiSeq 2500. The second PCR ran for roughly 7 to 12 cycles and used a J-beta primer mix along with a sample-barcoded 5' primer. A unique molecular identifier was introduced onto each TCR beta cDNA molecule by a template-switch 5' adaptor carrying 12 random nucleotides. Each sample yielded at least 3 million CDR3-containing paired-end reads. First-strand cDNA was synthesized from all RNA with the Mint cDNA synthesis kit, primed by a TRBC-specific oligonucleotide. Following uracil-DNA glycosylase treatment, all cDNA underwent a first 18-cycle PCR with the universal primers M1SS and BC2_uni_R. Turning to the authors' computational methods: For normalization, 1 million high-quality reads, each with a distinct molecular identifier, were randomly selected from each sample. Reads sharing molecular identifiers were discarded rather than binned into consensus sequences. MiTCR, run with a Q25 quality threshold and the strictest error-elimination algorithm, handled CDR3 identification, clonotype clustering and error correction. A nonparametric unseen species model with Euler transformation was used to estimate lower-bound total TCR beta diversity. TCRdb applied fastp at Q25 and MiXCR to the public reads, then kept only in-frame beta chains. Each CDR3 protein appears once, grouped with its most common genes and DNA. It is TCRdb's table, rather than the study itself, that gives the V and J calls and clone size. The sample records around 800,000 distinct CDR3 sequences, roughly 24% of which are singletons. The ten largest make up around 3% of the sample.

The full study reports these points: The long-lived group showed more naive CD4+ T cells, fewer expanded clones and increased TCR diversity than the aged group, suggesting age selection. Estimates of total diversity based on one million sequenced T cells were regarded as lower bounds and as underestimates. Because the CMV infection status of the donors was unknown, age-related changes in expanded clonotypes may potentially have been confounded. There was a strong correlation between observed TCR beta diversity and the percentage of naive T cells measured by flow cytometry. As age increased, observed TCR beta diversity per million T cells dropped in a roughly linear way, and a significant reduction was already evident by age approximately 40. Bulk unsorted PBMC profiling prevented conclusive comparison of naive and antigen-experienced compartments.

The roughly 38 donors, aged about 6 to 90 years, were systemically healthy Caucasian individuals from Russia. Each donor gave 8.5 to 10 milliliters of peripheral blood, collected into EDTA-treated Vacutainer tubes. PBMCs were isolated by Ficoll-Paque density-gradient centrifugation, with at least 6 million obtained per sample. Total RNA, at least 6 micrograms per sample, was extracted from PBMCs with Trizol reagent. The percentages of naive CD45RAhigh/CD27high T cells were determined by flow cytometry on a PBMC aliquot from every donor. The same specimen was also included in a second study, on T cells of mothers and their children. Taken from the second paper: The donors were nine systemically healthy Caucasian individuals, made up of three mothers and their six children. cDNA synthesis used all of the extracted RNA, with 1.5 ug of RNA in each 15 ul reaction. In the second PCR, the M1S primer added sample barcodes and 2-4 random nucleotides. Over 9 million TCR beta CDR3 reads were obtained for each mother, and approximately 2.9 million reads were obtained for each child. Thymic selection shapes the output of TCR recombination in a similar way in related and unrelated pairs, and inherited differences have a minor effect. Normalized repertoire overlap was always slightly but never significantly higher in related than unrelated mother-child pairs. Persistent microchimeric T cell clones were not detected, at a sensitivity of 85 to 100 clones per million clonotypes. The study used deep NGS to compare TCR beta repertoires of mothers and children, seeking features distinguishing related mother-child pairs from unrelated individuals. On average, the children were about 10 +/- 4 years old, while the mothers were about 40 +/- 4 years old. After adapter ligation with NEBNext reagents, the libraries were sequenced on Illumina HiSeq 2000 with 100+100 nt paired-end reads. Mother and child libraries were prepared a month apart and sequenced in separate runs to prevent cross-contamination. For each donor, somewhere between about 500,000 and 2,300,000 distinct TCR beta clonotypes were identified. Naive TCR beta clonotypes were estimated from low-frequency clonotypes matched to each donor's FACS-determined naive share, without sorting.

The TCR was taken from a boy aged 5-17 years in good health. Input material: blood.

CDR3 loop: CASSVGRGDYGYTF. The nucleotide sequence is TGTGCCAGCAGCGTAGGTAGGGGCGACTATGGCTACACCTTC. The chain couples TRBV9 to TRBJ1-2; a weak D assignment points to TRBD1 (5 bases agree). Including cysteine and phenylalanine, the CDR3 has 14 amino acids. Kept here is only the CDR3 DNA, which spans 42 bases and is read in frame from base 1. From the germline V gene, CDR1 is SGDLS and CDR2 is YYNGEE. V is cut by 0 bases and J by 3 bases, and the space between the germline ends is 9 bases.